This is a list of T cell receptor beta chains from one sample in a study of cytomegalovirus exposure and HLA in healthy donors. Sequencing used immunoSEQ multiplex PCR; TCRdb keeps in-frame clones, though not all of them. The repertoire holds some 150,000 clones, with 85% to 90% as singletons. The specimen was PBMCs. The receptors come from a young woman in good health and CMV-seropositive. Both conserved end residues are part of each CDR3. Fields, in order: D gene, V gene, J gene, CDR3 protein. A D gene is named only where the DNA matches it firmly.

.,TRBV7-2,TRBJ2-1,CASSLFKNEQFF
.,TRBV6-1,TRBJ1-2,CASSAVTGYGYTF
.,TRBV5-1,TRBJ2-7,CASSFSLSYEQYF
.,TRBV6-1,TRBJ1-2,CASSEGGVRYGYTF
TRBD1,TRBV5-1,TRBJ1-4,CASSFTGVNEKLFF
TRBD1,TRBV15,TRBJ1-4,CATSRLPLRDRGYEKLFF
.,TRBV4-1,TRBJ1-5,CASSQYGGGGDQPQHF
.,TRBV19,TRBJ1-2,CASSIRAPFYGYTF
.,TRBV25-1,TRBJ2-7,CASSESPGHRESYEQYF
.,TRBV25-1,TRBJ2-2,CASGPGDTHTGELFF
TRBD2,TRBV13,TRBJ2-1,CASTGLAYNEQFF
.,TRBV27,TRBJ2-7,CASRFKQGYEQYF
.,TRBV11-2,TRBJ2-1,CASSFGGDEQFF
.,TRBV5-1,TRBJ2-2,CASSPTANTGELFF
TRBD2,TRBV28,TRBJ2-7,CASRAGGSSYEQYF
.,TRBV28,TRBJ2-7,CASSPNYEQYF
.,TRBV7-8,TRBJ2-3,CASTLATGQEGTDTQYF
TRBD1,TRBV4-1,TRBJ2-4,CASSQEGQGSGPQYF
TRBD1,TRBV5-4,TRBJ1-4,CASSAGQGNEKLFF
TRBD1,TRBV19,TRBJ1-2,CASRQGIYDGYTF
.,TRBV29-1,TRBJ1-4,CSVGTAEKLFF
.,TRBV28,TRBJ1-6,CASSLGESSYNSPLHF
TRBD1,TRBV9,TRBJ1-2,CASSPGGGTGGYTF
TRBD2,TRBV5-6,TRBJ2-5,CASSFRGGATETQYF
TRBD2,TRBV2,TRBJ2-3,CASSGWGGTTDTQYF
TRBD2,TRBV11-3,TRBJ2-3,CASSLAGGPTDTQYF
TRBD1,TRBV6-6,TRBJ2-7,CASSTTGTVSYEQYF
.,TRBV18,TRBJ2-7,CASSPPGQGYVYEQYF
.,TRBV5-1,TRBJ2-1,CASSPSAGAYNEQFF
TRBD1,TRBV5-4,TRBJ1-2,CASSQDRGEGGYTF
.,TRBV7-8,TRBJ2-5,CASSLAPVRGGQETQYF
TRBD2,TRBV27,TRBJ2-5,CASSFSAGGSYQETQYF
.,TRBV28,TRBJ2-7,CASSLGTHYEQYF
.,TRBV11-2,TRBJ1-1,CASSLGSYLAFF
TRBD1,TRBV11-2,TRBJ2-3,CASSLEQGADTQYF
TRBD2,TRBV5-6,TRBJ2-1,CASSLMTSGIWGEQFF
TRBD1,TRBV2,TRBJ2-7,CASGTGTENLRSSYEQYF
.,TRBV27,TRBJ2-1,CASSSPTSYNEQFF
.,TRBV15,TRBJ2-3,CATSRPHDRISRIGVEFDTQYF
.,TRBV27,TRBJ2-7,CASSRPGSPTYEQYF
.,TRBV4-2,TRBJ2-3,CASSREESTDTQYF
TRBD1,TRBV25-1,TRBJ1-4,CASSAGQGLKLFF
.,TRBV13,TRBJ2-6,CASSPRATGANVLTF
TRBD2,TRBV28,TRBJ2-3,CASSSGAMAGDTDTQYF
TRBD2,TRBV4-1,TRBJ2-7,CASSQLYGTSGYEQYF
TRBD2,TRBV27,TRBJ2-7,CASSSAFVRLAGVQYF
.,TRBV29-1,TRBJ2-1,CSVEASNEQFF
TRBD1,TRBV19,TRBJ1-1,CASSVTTGVGTEAFF
.,TRBV4-2,TRBJ1-4,CASSQDFGDIGGGFYEKLFF
.,TRBV10-2,TRBJ2-5,CASGTGGGGETQYF
TRBD1,TRBV5-1,TRBJ1-2,CASSPTGRGHSYGYTF
TRBD1,TRBV27,TRBJ1-1,CASSLSGTGGMWTEAFF
.,TRBV2,TRBJ2-7,CASSPLAYEQYF
TRBD1,TRBV15,TRBJ1-2,CATSGTQQGARWRGYTF
.,TRBV7-2,TRBJ1-3,CASSATNRGNTIYF